A single sample is the source of the 26 T cell receptor beta chains below, sequenced in a study of immune heterogeneity within non-small cell lung tumors. In a multiplex PCR, 32 V and 13 J primers amplified TCR beta CDR3. TCRdb fed the multiplex PCR reads into MiXCR, producing one record per CDR3 protein. The sample records 30,000 to 40,000 distinct CDR3 sequences, 28% being singletons. With roughly 600 ng used per sample, the template was genomic DNA from bulk tumor. Primary tumors were biopsied several times each, far apart, intraoperatively. The cohort was untreated, with newly diagnosed non-small cell lung cancer undergoing curative surgery. The sample comprised lung tumor tissue. The receptors shown here come from a man in his forties with non-small cell lung cancer.

On this clonotype: A much bigger clone sits one base away, suggesting this may be a read error. V is TRBV6-2 or TRBV6-3 and J is TRBJ1-1; D possibly corresponds to TRBD1 (6 bases). V lost 10 bases, J lost 0 bases, and 9 bases lay in between. This CDR3 contains 12 residues. Germline V gene lookup returns CDR1 MNHEY and CDR2 SVGEGT. The DNA of the CDR3 is TGTGCCATCAGGACAGTGAACACTGAAGCTTTCTTT. This gives the protein CAIRTVNTEAFF.

To note about this clonotype: Possible read error: a much larger clone is one base away. The J gene is TRBJ1-6, the V gene TRBV6-1, with 10 bases that match TRBD1. J lost 8 bases, V lost 7 bases, and 5 bases had no gene match. Germline CDR1 and CDR2: MNHNS and SASEGT. The CDR3 totals 14 residues. CDR3 sequence: CASNSDRGDSPLHF. CDR3 coding DNA: TGTGCCAGCAACTCGGACAGGGGGGATTCACCCCTCCACTTT.

This chain uses TRBV11-3 with TRBJ2-1, with D perhaps matching TRBD1 or TRBD2 (6 bases each). Trimming took off 5 bases at V and 7 bases at J, with 9 bases between the two ends. The V gene's germline CDR1 is SGHNT and CDR2 YENEEA. The CDR3 runs 12 residues. CDR3 protein: CASSRGENEQFF. The CDR3 DNA reads TGTGCCAGCAGCAGGGGGGAGAATGAGCAGTTCTTC.

The V call is TRBV20-1, the J call TRBJ2-7, with 12 bases identical to TRBD2. The V and J ends lost 6 bases and 6 bases, in that order; junction bases with no gene match: 6. The CDR3 runs to 13 residues. Per the germline V gene, CDR1 is DFQATT and CDR2 is SNEGSKA (reference sequence). Here the CDR3 reads CSALTSGRSEQYF. CDR3 sequence (DNA): TGCAGTGCGCTGACTAGCGGGAGATCCGAGCAGTACTTC.

Comments on this clonotype: Possible read error: a much larger clone is one base away. The CDR3 carries no conserved terminal phenylalanine or tryptophan, so it likely arises from a read error. This chain joins TRBV28 and TRBJ1-2; D is possibly TRBD1 (6 bases). CDR1 is MDHEN, CDR2 SYDVKM, per germline. V lost 5 bases to trimming and J lost 7 bases, with 11 bases between them. This CDR3 is 12 amino acids long. The CDR3 loop reads CASSGTRIGYTL. CDR3 DNA: TGTGCCAGCAGTGGGACAAGGATTGGCTACACCTTG.

The chain carries TRBV19 and TRBJ2-7; 9 nucleotides match TRBD2. CDR1 and CDR2 from the germline V gene are LNHDA and SQIVND (reference sequence). The CDR3 runs to 14 residues. CDR3 region: CESSGGDRAYEQYF. The CDR3, as DNA: TGTGAAAGTAGCGGGGGAGACAGGGCTTACGAGCAGTACTTC.

A remark on this clonotype: One end of the junction does not line up with germline, which may come from a read error. The J gene is TRBJ1-2, the V gene TRBV27; D is possibly TRBD1 (5 bases). Germline V gene data show CDR1 as MNHEY and CDR2 as SMNVEV (reference sequence). CDR3 length: 17 amino acids. CDR3 sequence: CSSSLSNQKGRIYGYTF. Written as DNA, the CDR3 is TGTTCCAGCAGTTTATCGAATCAGAAGGGGAGGATCTATGGCTACACCTTC.

Comments on this clonotype: A read error may explain this, as a much larger clone is one base away. V gene TRBV19 combines with J gene TRBJ2-1, with TRBD2 identical over 8 bases. This CDR3 is built from 17 residues. CDR1 and CDR2 (germline): LNHDA, SQIVND (reference sequence). CDR3 in amino acids: CARSINKLAGLMNEQFF. DNA of the CDR3: TGTGCCAGAAGTATAAATAAGCTAGCGGGCCTTATGAATGAGCAGTTCTTC.

On this clonotype: It may be a read error: a sequence one base away is much more abundant. V usage is TRBV4-2 and J usage is TRBJ2-7; 9 positions agree with TRBD1. The CDR3 covers 14 residues. From germline, CDR1 is LGHNA and CDR2 YNFKEQ. In DNA, the CDR3 is TGTGCCGGCAGCCGCCGGGACAGGGAGTACGAGCAGTACTTC. Amino acid sequence: CAGSRRDREYEQYF.

J is TRBJ2-2 and V is TRBV19; the D gene is possibly TRBD2 (5 bases). The germline V gene encodes CDR1 LNHDA and CDR2 SQIVND (reference sequence). The CDR3 consists of 14 residues. Trimming left V 6 bases short and J 6 bases short, with 14 bases between. CDR3 region: CASRKKGEAGELFF. The CDR3 nucleotides are TGTGCCAGTAGGAAAAAGGGAGAGGCCGGGGAGCTGTTTTTT.

The chain carries TRBV27 and TRBJ2-3; 10 bases are shared with TRBD2. The length of the CDR3 is 16 residues. Unmatched junction bases numbered 7, after V lost 5 bases and J lost 2 bases. Germline lookup yields CDR1 MNHEY and CDR2 SMNVEV (reference sequence). CDR3 loop: CASSPGLAETTDTQYF. The CDR3 bases are TGTGCCAGCAGTCCCGGACTAGCGGAGACCACAGATACGCAGTATTTT.

This rearrangement joins TRBV9 to TRBJ2-2; possible D gene TRBD2, 7 bases. Trimming took 0 bases from V and 2 from J, leaving 11 bases between them. CDR1 is SGDLS, CDR2 YYNGEE, per germline. This CDR3 is 16 amino acids long. The DNA of the CDR3 is TGTGCCAGCAGCGTAGGGGGGGGCCCTAACACCGGGGAGCTGTTTTTT. Amino acid sequence: CASSVGGGPNTGELFF.

There are a few counts of this clonotype. The V call is TRBV28, the J call TRBJ2-5, with D tentatively TRBD2 (5 bases). Germline V CDR1 and CDR2: MDHEN, SYDVKM. V was cut by 7 bases and J by 5 bases, with 14 bases left in between. The CDR3 extends over 13 amino acids. This CDR3 is CASTRPGLETQYF. The CDR3 nucleotides are TGTGCCAGCACCCGCCCGGGATTGGAGACCCAGTACTTC.

Worth noting for this clonotype: A read error may explain this, as a much larger clone is one base away. The chain has TRBV11-3 and TRBJ1-5; D gene uncertain. The CDR3 has 13 amino acids. Germline CDR1 reads SGHNT; CDR2 reads YENEEA. The CDR3 reads CASTLGKNQPQHF. The CDR3 DNA follows: TGTGCCAGCACCTTAGGGAAGAATCAGCCCCAGCATTTT.

As regards this clonotype: A read error may be the cause here, since a much bigger clone is one base away. V is TRBV12-3 or TRBV12-4 and J is TRBJ1-5; 9 bases align to TRBD1. CDR3 length: 13 amino acids. The V and J ends lost 10 bases and 7 bases, in that order; junction bases with no gene match: 8. The DNA for the CDR3 is TGTGCCATCAGGGACAGGGACGGGCAGCCCCAGCATTTT. Amino acid sequence: CAIRDRDGQPQHF.

Many counts were recorded for this clonotype. The chain uses TRBV19 and TRBJ1-2; TRBD1 is a possible D gene (6 bases). CDR3 size: 15 residues. The V end lost 4 bases, the J end lost 6 bases, and 18 bases lay between the germline ends. The germline V gene encodes CDR1 LNHDA and CDR2 SQIVND (reference sequence). CDR3 residues: CASSRRPGEVNGYTF. The CDR3, as DNA: TGTGCCAGTAGTAGACGGCCAGGGGAAGTAAATGGCTACACCTTC.

This clonotype was detected many times. The rearrangement uses TRBV27 and TRBJ2-1; D may be TRBD1 or TRBD2 (5 bases each). CDR3 length: 12 residues. CDR1 MNHEY and CDR2 SMNVEV come from the germline V gene (reference sequence). The germline V and J ends were trimmed by 3 bases and 7 bases, with 7 bases remaining between them. DNA of the CDR3: TGTGCCAGCAGTTTCGAGGGGAATGAGCAGTTCTTC. Residues: CASSFEGNEQFF.

In its sample, this clonotype was seen a few times. The rearrangement links TRBV20-1 to TRBJ2-5; no reliable D call. The germline gives CDR1 DFQATT, CDR2 SNEGSKA (reference sequence). The ends were cut back, 3 bases at V and 5 bases at J, with 10 bases in the middle. The CDR3 runs to 12 residues. CDR3 in amino acids: CSASASWETQYF. In DNA form, the CDR3 reads TGCAGTGCTAGTGCATCGTGGGAGACCCAGTACTTC.

This clonotype came up many times. The chain uses TRBV2 and TRBJ2-1; the match to TRBD2 covers 9 bases. Trimming took 3 bases from V and 7 from J; bases not matched to a gene: 10. The germline CDR1 and CDR2 sequences are SNHLY and FYNNEI. The CDR3 is made up of 16 amino acids. The CDR3 spells CASSESGGRAGNEQFF. CDR3 sequence (DNA): TGTGCCAGCAGTGAGTCGGGCGGGAGGGCCGGGAATGAGCAGTTCTTC.

In this sample, this clonotype turned up once. This sequence may be a read error, since a much larger clone differs from it by one base. The CDR3 is CAISFGHRNTEAFF. Written as DNA, the CDR3 is TGTGCCATCAGTTTCGGCCACAGGAACACTGAAGCTTTCTTT. The chain uses TRBV12-3 or TRBV12-4 and TRBJ1-1; D not certain. This CDR3 is 14 amino acids long.

A note on this clonotype: A single base separates this from a much larger clone, so it may be a read error. The J gene is TRBJ2-7, the V gene TRBV11-3, with D possibly being TRBD2 (6 bases). V lost 6 bases, J lost 2 bases, and 17 bases lay in between. The CDR3 has 15 residues. Germline V gives CDR1 SGHNT, CDR2 YENEEA. The CDR3 spells CASRKNREPPYEQYF. The CDR3 DNA is TGTGCCAGCAGAAAGAACCGGGAGCCCCCCTACGAGCAGTACTTC.

V gene TRBV12-3 or TRBV12-4 combines with J gene TRBJ2-5, with D possibly called TRBD1 or TRBD2 (5 bases each). This CDR3 has 13 residues. V dropped 7 bases and J dropped 2 bases, with 11 bases sitting between them. Here the CDR3 DNA reads TGTGCCAGCACCCTATGGGGGCAAGAGACCCAGTACTTC. Amino acids: CASTLWGQETQYF.

A remark on this clonotype: A much larger clone sits a single nucleotide away, making a read error possible. The CDR3 loop is CAWSVLAVEHYF. The CDR3 DNA follows: TGTGCCTGGAGTGTATTAGCCGTAGAGCATTACTTC. The chain uses TRBV30 and TRBJ2-7; D ambiguous. The CDR3 length is 12 residues. Germline V gives CDR1 GTSNPN, CDR2 SVGIG (reference sequence).

The J gene is TRBJ2-4, the V gene TRBV11-3; TRBD2 matches 7 bases. The length of the CDR3 is 13 residues. Germline lookup yields CDR1 SGHNT and CDR2 YENEEA. J lost 8 bases, V lost 5 bases, and 6 bases had no gene match. CDR3: CASSQLARDIQYF. As DNA, the CDR3 is TGTGCCAGCAGCCAACTAGCGAGAGACATTCAGTACTTC.

This clonotype was found many times. This chain links TRBV2 with TRBJ1-6, with 11 nucleotides matching TRBD1. Germline CDR1 and CDR2: SNHLY and FYNNEI. The length of the CDR3 is 14 residues. Trimming cost V 5 bases and J 14 bases; bases outside gene matches: 8. The chain's CDR3 is CASSTDRGRTTLHF. DNA of the CDR3: TGTGCCAGCAGTACGGACAGGGGGCGGACCACCCTCCACTTT.

The chain links TRBV5-4 to TRBJ2-7; 9 nucleotides match TRBD2. The germline V gene encodes CDR1 SGHNT and CDR2 YYREEE (reference sequence). The CDR3 runs 16 residues. V shed 0 bases, J shed 7 bases, and the junction held 11 bases outside the gene matches. This CDR3 reads CASSLVVRLAGSEQYF. CDR3 in DNA: TGTGCCAGCAGCTTGGTTGTTCGTCTAGCGGGGAGTGAGCAGTACTTC. The full variable domain, rest sourced from reference TRBV5-4 and TRBJ2-7, is ETGVTQSPTHLIKTRGQQVTLRCSSQSGHNTVSWYQQALGQGPQFIFQYYREEENGRGNFPPRFSGLQFPNYSSELNVNALELDDSALYLCASSLVVRLAGSEQYFGPGTRLTVT.